A single T cell receptor (beta chain) is shown here with its context. As yet, its antigen is unknown. The germline CDR1 and CDR2 sequences are SGDLS and YYNGEE. This CDR3 comprises 13 residues. V lost 0 bases and J lost 5, with 8 bases in between. The sample belongs to a study of PD-1 blockade in classical Hodgkin lymphoma. Findings and limits, study-wide: The baseline diversity of complete responders showed similarity to that of newly diagnosed patients. Individuals who commenced nivolumab within less than 1 year of ASCT were excluded.

The time point is: cycle 4 day 1 (C4D1), after five to seven weeks of nivolumab. Every patient experienced relapse after autologous stem cell transplantation, and brentuximab vedotin exposure varied. The assay was immunoSEQ multiplex PCR, and TCRdb's table has in-frame clones only and misses some. The table includes around 23,000 clones, 85% to 90% detected once. The specimen comprised peripheral blood mononuclear cells (PBMCs), sampled before the fourth cycle of nivolumab. The J gene is TRBJ1-1, the V gene TRBV9; tentative D call: TRBD1 (6 bases). The sequence was collected from a human donor with classical Hodgkin lymphoma. CDR3 sequence (DNA): TGTGCCAGCAGCGTAGAAGGGGGGACTGAAGCTTTCTTT. The encoded protein is CASSVEGGTEAFF.